Below, 24 T cell receptor beta chains from the same sample are listed, as sequenced in a study of spatial heterogeneity in lung cancer. TCRdb called the 5' RACE reads again in MiXCR, with one record for every CDR3 protein. Of some 38,000 distinct CDR3 sequences in the sample, around 7.5% were seen once. Sample time point: sample taken at primary tumor resection. Here the sequenced sample was PBMCs, taken at surgery. Receptors were obtained from a male donor with early-stage non-small cell lung cancer.

The chain combines TRBV4-1 with TRBJ2-3, with D maybe TRBD1 (5 bases). Trimming cost V 1 base and J 2 bases, with 7 bases left between them. Germline V gene sequence: CDR1 MGHRA, CDR2 YSYEKL. The length of the CDR3 is 14 residues. CDR3 in DNA: TGCGCCAGCAGCCAAGGACAGTACACAGATACGCAGTATTTT. Translated: CASSQGQYTDTQYF.

This clonotype occurred many times. The rearrangement links TRBV5-1 to TRBJ2-1; D gene uncertain. Germline-derived CDR1 and CDR2 are SGHRS and YFSETQ. This CDR3 is 15 amino acids long. V dropped 1 base and J dropped 3 bases, with 11 bases sitting between them. The CDR3 here is CASSLLGDFYNEQFF. CDR3 sequence (DNA): TGCGCCAGCAGCTTGTTAGGAGACTTCTACAATGAGCAGTTCTTC.

This clonotype was seen at least ten times. The chain joins TRBV2 to TRBJ2-3, with 7 bases identical to TRBD2. The CDR3 is made up of 13 amino acids. Trimming removed 7 bases from V and 0 bases from J; junction bases left unmatched: 1. Germline V gives CDR1 SNHLY, CDR2 FYNNEI. The CDR3 spells CASKRDSTDTQYF. The CDR3 DNA follows: TGTGCCAGCAAGCGGGATAGCACAGATACGCAGTATTTT. Full variable domain (missing parts from reference TRBV2 and TRBJ2-3): EPEVTQTPSHQVTQMGQEVILRCVPISNHLYFYWYRQILGQKVEFLVSFYNNEISEKSEIFDDQFSVERPDGSNFTLKIRSTKLEDSAMYFCASKRDSTDTQYFGPGTRLTVL.

This rearrangement joins TRBV7-2 to TRBJ2-7, with 7 nucleotides matching TRBD1. Germline-derived CDR1 and CDR2 are SGHTA and FQGNSA. After removal of 5 bases from V and 4 bases from J, the junction contained 5 bases not matched to a gene. The CDR3 extends over 13 amino acids. The CDR3 loop reads CASSAGTVYEQYV. For the CDR3, the DNA is TGTGCCAGCAGCGCCGGGACAGTATACGAGCAGTACGTC.

In its sample, this clonotype was seen many times. V and J are TRBV20-1 and TRBJ1-5, with D tentatively TRBD1 (5 bases). Germline values: CDR1 DFQATT, CDR2 SNEGSKA (reference sequence). The CDR3 is made up of 18 amino acids. The ends were cut back, 1 base at V and 5 bases at J, with 24 bases in the middle. This chain's CDR3 is CSARGARQSPLKHQPQHF. The DNA for the CDR3 is TGCAGTGCTAGAGGAGCGAGACAGTCACCCCTTAAGCATCAGCCCCAGCATTTT.

There are a few counts of this clonotype. This chain uses TRBV25-1 with TRBJ2-1, with 13 bases aligning to TRBD2. The J segment lost 9 bases and the V segment lost 8 bases, leaving 4 bases of the junction unmatched. The CDR3 has 13 amino acids. Germline-derived CDR1 and CDR2 are MGHDK and SYGVNS. CDR3 in amino acids: CASRLAGGVEQFF. CDR3 DNA: TGTGCCAGCCGACTAGCGGGAGGAGTTGAGCAGTTCTTC.

This chain uses TRBV14 with TRBJ2-3; 9 bases agree with TRBD2. This CDR3 region has 15 residues. CDR1 and CDR2 from the germline V gene are SGHDN and FVKESK. Losses at the gene ends were 4 bases for V and 7 bases for J; bases not matched to a gene: 9. The CDR3 region has the DNA TGTGCCAGCAGCCTCCAAAGCGGGGGGCGGCATACGCAGTATTTT. Protein sequence: CASSLQSGGRHTQYF.

This clonotype was counted a few times. The rearrangement joins TRBV7-6 to TRBJ1-2; D call uncertain. Germline lookup yields CDR1 SGHVS and CDR2 FNYEAQ. The CDR3 runs 11 residues. V gave up 9 bases and J gave up 2 bases, with 7 bases separating them. The CDR3 sequence: CARGRNYGYTF. CDR3 DNA: TGTGCCAGGGGGAGGAACTATGGCTACACCTTC.

This clonotype was seen many times. The chain employs TRBV5-4 and TRBJ2-7; unclear D gene. Per the germline V gene, CDR1 is SGHNT and CDR2 is YYREEE (reference sequence). Trimming took 0 bases from V and 3 from J, leaving 10 bases between them. There are 14 residues in the CDR3. The CDR3 is CASSLEAQNYEQYV. Written as DNA, the CDR3 is TGTGCCAGCAGCTTGGAAGCTCAGAACTACGAGCAGTACGTC.

This clonotype was recorded at least ten times. J is TRBJ2-1 and V is TRBV12-3 or TRBV12-4; D could derive from TRBD1 or TRBD2 (5 bases each). Trimming took 2 bases from V and 8 from J, leaving 16 bases between them. The CDR3 loop spans 15 amino acids. The CDR3 sequence is CASSLFGDQWDEQFF. The CDR3 bases are TGTGCCAGCAGTTTATTTGGGGACCAGTGGGATGAGCAGTTCTTC.

As concerns this clonotype: This may arise from a read error, as a much more abundant clone is one base away. This chain links TRBV7-2 with TRBJ2-1, with 7 nucleotides matching TRBD2. Germline loops: CDR1 SGHTA, CDR2 FQGNSA. The length of the CDR3 is 14 residues. CDR3 DNA: TGTGCCAGCCAGCCGGGGGGTTCTTACAATGGGCAGTTCTTC. Protein product: CASQPGGSYNGQFF. Combining the CDR3 with reference TRBV7-2 and TRBJ2-1 gives the whole variable domain GAGVSQSPSNKVTEKGKDVELRCDPISGHTALYWYRQSLGQGLEFLIYFQGNSAPDKSGLPSDRFSAERTGGSVSTLTIQRTQQEDSAVYLCASQPGGSYNGQFFGPGTRLTVL.

This clonotype was picked up many times. The rearrangement links TRBV4-3 to TRBJ2-2, with D perhaps TRBD2 (5 bases). The CDR3 runs 15 residues. CDR1 and CDR2 from the germline V gene are LGHNA and YSLEER. V was shortened by 8 bases and J by 4 bases, with 17 bases between the two germline ends. This CDR3 reads CASARGSMSTGELFF. The CDR3, as DNA: TGCGCCAGCGCAAGAGGGTCAATGTCCACCGGGGAGCTGTTTTTT.

This clonotype was observed a few times. V usage is TRBV5-1 and J usage is TRBJ2-7; D remains ambiguous. V shed 2 bases and J shed 4 bases, with 22 bases lying between them. The CDR3 totals 17 residues. The V gene's germline CDR1 is SGHRS and CDR2 YFSETQ. CDR3 sequence reads: CASSFSVTGIWGYEQYF. The CDR3 DNA sequence: TGCGCCAGCAGCTTCTCCGTGACTGGGATTTGGGGTTACGAGCAGTACTTC.

The chain carries TRBV12-2 and TRBJ2-2; the table gives TRBD2 as D, unverified against the DNA. TRBV12-2 is flagged as a pseudogene. The CDR3 totals 17 residues. The CDR3 DNA sequence: TGTGCAAGTCGCTTTGTTACCGGGACTAAGAACACCGGGGAGCTGTTTTTT. It is translated as CASRFVTGTKNTGELFF.

The sample holds many counts of this clonotype. The chain employs TRBV9 and TRBJ2-2; D call uncertain. V lost 2 bases to trimming and J lost 7 bases, with 6 bases between them. This CDR3 has 12 amino acids. Germline V gene lookup returns CDR1 SGDLS and CDR2 YYNGEE. The CDR3 here is CASSVIRGELFF. CDR3 DNA sequence: TGTGCCAGCAGCGTGATTCGCGGGGAGCTGTTTTTT.

This clonotype was recorded a few times. The gene calls are TRBV2 and TRBJ2-7; TRBD1 is a possible D gene (5 bases). CDR1 SNHLY and CDR2 FYNNEI come from the germline V gene. CDR3 length: 14 residues. The ends were cut back, 2 bases at V and 6 bases at J, with 14 bases in the middle. The CDR3 nucleotides are TGTGCCAGCAGTGAACAGGGCGCCACGGGCGAGCAGTACTTC. Translation: CASSEQGATGEQYF.

This clonotype was detected ten times or more. V and J are TRBV10-3 and TRBJ1-3, with no clear D. V lost 6 bases, J lost 0 bases, and 6 bases lay in between. The germline CDR1 and CDR2 sequences are ENHRY and SYGVKD. The CDR3 runs 13 residues. Here the CDR3 DNA reads TGTGCCATCAGGGAAAGCTCTGGAAACACCATATATTTT. Its translation: CAIRESSGNTIYF.

The chain couples TRBV10-3 to TRBJ2-7; possibly TRBD1 for D (6 bases). This CDR3 is built from 14 residues. Germline-derived CDR1 and CDR2 are ENHRY and SYGVKD. Trimming shortened V by 3 bases and J by 4 bases, and 13 bases separated the two germline ends. The CDR3 DNA reads TGTGCCATCAGTGAACCAGACAGGATTTACGAGCAGTACTTC. Encoded protein: CAISEPDRIYEQYF.

This chain joins TRBV7-2 and TRBJ1-1; D remains unclear. The CDR3 runs to 14 residues. Germline-derived CDR1 and CDR2 are SGHTA and FQGNSA. V lost 3 bases to trimming and J lost 5 bases, with 13 bases between them. For the CDR3, the DNA is TGTGCCAGCAGCTTGTTCGAGGGAGGAACTGAAGCTTTCTTT. Translating it yields CASSLFEGGTEAFF.

V and J are TRBV20-1 and TRBJ2-5, with D perhaps TRBD2 (6 bases). Trimming took 6 bases from V and 5 from J, leaving 22 bases between them. The CDR3 runs to 15 residues. Germline CDR1 DFQATT, CDR2 SNEGSKA (reference sequence). The chain's CDR3 is CSAQTSAFPRETQYF. The DNA for the CDR3 is TGCAGTGCCCAGACTAGTGCGTTCCCAAGGGAGACCCAGTACTTC.

In its sample, this clonotype was seen many times. The rearrangement links TRBV10-3 to TRBJ2-7; TRBD1 agrees at 11 bases. V was clipped by 9 bases and J by 5 bases; unmatched bases: 9. CDR1 is ENHRY, CDR2 SYGVKD, per germline. The CDR3 has 14 residues. In nucleotides, the CDR3 is TGTGCCATTATGCGCGGACAGGGGGCGGACGAGCAGTACTTC. Translation: CAIMRGQGADEQYF.

This clonotype was recorded many times. The chain joins TRBV6-2 or TRBV6-3 to TRBJ2-5; D remains ambiguous. The ends were cut back, 4 bases at V and 7 bases at J, with 10 bases in the middle. The CDR3 is 12 residues long. Germline V gene data show CDR1 as MNHEY and CDR2 as SVGEGT. Written as DNA, the CDR3 is TGTGCCAGCAGTTTCGTCAGTACGACCCAGTACTTC. Amino acid sequence: CASSFVSTTQYF.

J is TRBJ2-3 and V is TRBV6-6, with 13 nucleotides matching TRBD2. The junction had 6 bases not matched to a gene; V was cut back by 5 bases and J by 4 bases. CDR3 length: 16 residues. Germline assignment: CDR1 MNHNY and CDR2 SVGAGI (reference sequence). The DNA of the CDR3 is TGTGCCAGCAGTGGAACTAGCGGGGGGGGTGCAGATACGCAGTATTTT. This encodes CASSGTSGGGADTQYF.

This clonotype was seen a handful of times. The chain has TRBV19 and TRBJ1-5, with D uncertain. V lost 6 bases, J lost 6 bases, and 21 bases lay in between. Per the germline V gene, CDR1 is LNHDA and CDR2 is SQIVND (reference sequence). The CDR3 has 16 amino acids. The CDR3 coding sequence is TGTGCCAGTAGCAACGACATAGGAGGGCTGGTTCAGCCCCAGCATTTT. It is translated as CASSNDIGGLVQPQHF.